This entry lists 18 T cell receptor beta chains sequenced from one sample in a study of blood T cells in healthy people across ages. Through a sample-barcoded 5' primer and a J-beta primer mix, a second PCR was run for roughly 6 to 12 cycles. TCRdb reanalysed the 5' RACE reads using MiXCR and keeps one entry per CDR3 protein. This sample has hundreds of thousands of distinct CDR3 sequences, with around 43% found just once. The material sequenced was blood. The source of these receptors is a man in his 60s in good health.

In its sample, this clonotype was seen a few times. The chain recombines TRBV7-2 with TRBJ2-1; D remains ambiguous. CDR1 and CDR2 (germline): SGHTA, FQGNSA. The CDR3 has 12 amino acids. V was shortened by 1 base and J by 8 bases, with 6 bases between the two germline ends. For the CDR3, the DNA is TGTGCCAGCAGCTTAGTGGGGTATGAGCAGTTCTTC. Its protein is CASSLVGYEQFF. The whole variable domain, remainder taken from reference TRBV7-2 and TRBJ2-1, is GAGVSQSPSNKVTEKGKDVELRCDPISGHTALYWYRQSLGQGLEFLIYFQGNSAPDKSGLPSDRFSAERTGGSVSTLTIQRTQQEDSAVYLCASSLVGYEQFFGPGTRLTVL.

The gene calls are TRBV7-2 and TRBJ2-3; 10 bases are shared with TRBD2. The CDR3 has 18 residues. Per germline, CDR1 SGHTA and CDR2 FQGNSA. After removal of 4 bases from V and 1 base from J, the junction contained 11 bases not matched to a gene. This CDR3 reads CASSSRERGGGRTDTQYF. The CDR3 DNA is TGTGCCAGCAGCTCCAGGGAGCGGGGGGGCGGGCGCACAGATACGCAGTATTTT.

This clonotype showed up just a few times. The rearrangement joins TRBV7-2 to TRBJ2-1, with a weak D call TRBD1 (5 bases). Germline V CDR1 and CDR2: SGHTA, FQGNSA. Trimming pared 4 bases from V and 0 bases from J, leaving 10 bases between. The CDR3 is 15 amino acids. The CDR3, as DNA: TGTGCCAGCAGCTCGACAGTCAGCTCCTACAATGAGCAGTTCTTC. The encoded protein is CASSSTVSSYNEQFF.

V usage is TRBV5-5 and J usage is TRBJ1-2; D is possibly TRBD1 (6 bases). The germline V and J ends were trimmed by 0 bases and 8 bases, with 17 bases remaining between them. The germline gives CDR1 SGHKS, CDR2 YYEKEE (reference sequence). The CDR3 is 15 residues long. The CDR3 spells CASSLVPGAKIGYTF. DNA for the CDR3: TGTGCCAGCAGCTTGGTCCCGGGGGCAAAGATAGGCTACACCTTC.

The CDR3 loop is CASSLLRQINYGYTF. The CDR3 region has the DNA TGTGCCAGCAGCTTGCTCCGACAGATAAACTATGGCTACACCTTC. V gene TRBV5-5 combines with J gene TRBJ1-2, with D possibly being TRBD1 (5 bases). The CDR3 extends over 15 amino acids. Germline CDR1 SGHKS, CDR2 YYEKEE (reference sequence). Trimming stripped 1 base from V and 2 bases from J, with 12 bases between.

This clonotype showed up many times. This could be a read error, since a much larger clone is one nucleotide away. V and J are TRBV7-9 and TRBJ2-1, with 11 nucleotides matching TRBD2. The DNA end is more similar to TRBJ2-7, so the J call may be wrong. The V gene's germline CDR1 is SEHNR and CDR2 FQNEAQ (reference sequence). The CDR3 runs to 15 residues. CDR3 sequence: CASSSGTSGYNEQYF. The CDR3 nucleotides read TGTGCCAGCAGCTCGGGGACTAGCGGCTACAATGAGCAGTACTTC.

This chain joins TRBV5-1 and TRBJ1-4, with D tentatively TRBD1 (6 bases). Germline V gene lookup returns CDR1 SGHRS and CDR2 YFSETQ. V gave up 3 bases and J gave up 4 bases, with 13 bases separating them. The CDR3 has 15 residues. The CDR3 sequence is CASSSLTGDNEKLFF. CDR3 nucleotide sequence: TGCGCCAGCAGCTCCCTGACAGGAGATAATGAAAAACTGTTTTTT.

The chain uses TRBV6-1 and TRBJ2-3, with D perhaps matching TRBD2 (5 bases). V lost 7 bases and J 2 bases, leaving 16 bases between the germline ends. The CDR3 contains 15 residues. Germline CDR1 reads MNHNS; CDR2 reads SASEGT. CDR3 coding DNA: TGTGCCAGCAAGCTTGTAGACTACGCCACAGATACGCAGTATTTT. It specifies CASKLVDYATDTQYF.

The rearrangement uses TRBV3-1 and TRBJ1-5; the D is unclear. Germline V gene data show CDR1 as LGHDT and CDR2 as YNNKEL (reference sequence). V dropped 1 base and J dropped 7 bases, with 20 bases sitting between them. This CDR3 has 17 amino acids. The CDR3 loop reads CASSQGVRHSEMQPQHF. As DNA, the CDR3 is TGTGCCAGCAGCCAAGGCGTAAGACACTCCGAGATGCAGCCCCAGCATTTT.

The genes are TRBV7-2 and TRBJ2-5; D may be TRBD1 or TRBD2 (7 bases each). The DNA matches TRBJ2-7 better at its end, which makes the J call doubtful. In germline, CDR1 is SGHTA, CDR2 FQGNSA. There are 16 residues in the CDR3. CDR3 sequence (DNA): TGTGCCAGCAGCCTCAGGGGGGGCGATACATACTACGAGCAGTACTTC. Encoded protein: CASSLRGGDTYYEQYF.

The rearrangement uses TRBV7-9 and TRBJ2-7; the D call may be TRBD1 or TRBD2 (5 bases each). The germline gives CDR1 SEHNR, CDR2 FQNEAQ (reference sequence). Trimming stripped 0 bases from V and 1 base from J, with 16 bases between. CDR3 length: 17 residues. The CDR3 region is CASSLAYGAGSSYEQYF. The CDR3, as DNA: TGTGCCAGCAGCTTAGCTTATGGGGCAGGGAGTTCCTACGAGCAGTACTTC.

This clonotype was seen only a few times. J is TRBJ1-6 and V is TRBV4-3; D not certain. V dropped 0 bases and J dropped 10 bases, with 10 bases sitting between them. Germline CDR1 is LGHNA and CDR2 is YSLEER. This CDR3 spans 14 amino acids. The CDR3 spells CASSQDFPDSPLHF. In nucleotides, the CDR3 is TGCGCCAGCAGCCAAGATTTCCCTGACTCACCCCTCCACTTT.

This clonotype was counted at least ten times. CDR3 in amino acids: CASTPRGGKQETQYF. The CDR3, as DNA: TGTGCCAGCACCCCCCGAGGAGGAAAGCAAGAGACCCAGTACTTC. The chain has TRBV6-5 and TRBJ2-5; TRBD2 might be the D (5 bases). V lost 7 bases and J 2 bases, leaving 17 bases between the germline ends. The CDR3 has 15 residues. CDR1 MNHEY and CDR2 SVGAGI come from the germline V gene.

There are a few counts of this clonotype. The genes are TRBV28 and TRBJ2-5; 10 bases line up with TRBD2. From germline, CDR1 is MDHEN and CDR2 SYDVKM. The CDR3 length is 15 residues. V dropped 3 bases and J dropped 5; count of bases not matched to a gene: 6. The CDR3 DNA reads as TGTGCCAGCAGTTTTTTAGCGGGGGGTGGTGAGACCCAGTACTTC. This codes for CASSFLAGGGETQYF.

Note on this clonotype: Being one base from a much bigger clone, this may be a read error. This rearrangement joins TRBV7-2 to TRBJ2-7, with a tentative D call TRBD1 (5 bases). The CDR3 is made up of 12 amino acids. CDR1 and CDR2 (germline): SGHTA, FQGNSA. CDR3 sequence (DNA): TGTGCCAGCAGCCAGGACAACTACGGGCAGTACTTC. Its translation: CASSQDNYGQYF.

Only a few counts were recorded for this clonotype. CDR3 nucleotide sequence: TGTGCCAGCAGCCTGTACACTATGGAGACCCAGTACTTC. Protein: CASSLYTMETQYF. The chain is built from TRBV5-6 and TRBJ2-5; no clear D gene. Germline V gene lookup returns CDR1 SGHDT and CDR2 YYEEEE. Trimming removed 4 bases from V and 5 bases from J, with 12 bases in between. The CDR3 sequence is 13 residues long.

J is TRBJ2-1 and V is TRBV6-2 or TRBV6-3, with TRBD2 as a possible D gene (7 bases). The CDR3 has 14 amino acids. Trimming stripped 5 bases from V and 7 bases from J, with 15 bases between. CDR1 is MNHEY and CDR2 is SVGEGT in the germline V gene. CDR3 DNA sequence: TGTGCCAGCAGTCACCGGGGGGCCCGGAATGAGCAGTTCTTC. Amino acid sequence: CASSHRGARNEQFF.

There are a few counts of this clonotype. In DNA form, the CDR3 reads TGTGCCAGCAGTTTATTCGATGGTGGTCAGCCCCAGCATTTT. Translated, it gives CASSLFDGGQPQHF. J is TRBJ1-5 and V is TRBV28; D unresolved. The CDR3 spans 14 residues. The germline V and J ends were trimmed by 1 base and 6 bases, with 10 bases remaining between them. CDR1 is MDHEN, CDR2 SYDVKM, per germline.